Sequencing of this T cell receptor (beta chain) was carried out in a study of blood T cell repertoires in COVID-19. The overall study: Sample material is recorded as cDNA or gDNA derived from T cells, B-cell-depleted T cells, or PBMCs.

Recruitment covered some 25 US areas and drew participants whose ages spanned 18 to 89 years. Assignment of participants to cohorts was predicated upon participant-reported clinical history. Participants classified as exposed had met a COVID-19 case within 2 weeks before study entry. Germline CDR1 reads SGHRS; CDR2 reads YFSETQ. V lost 7 bases, J lost 2 bases, and 5 bases stayed unmatched. The CDR3 runs 15 residues. Produced via immunoSEQ multiplex PCR; TCRdb's table is partial and in-frame only. The sample contains around 250,000 clones, approximately 90% of which appear only once. The TCR comes from a man aged 35 to 55 who had been exposed to COVID-19. The chain uses TRBV5-1 and TRBJ2-3; 12 positions match TRBD2. Sample: PBMCs or T cells enriched from blood (not recorded which). CDR3 coding DNA: TGCGCCAGCTGGCTAGCGGGAGGGTCCACAGATACGCAGTATTTT. Its protein product is CASWLAGGSTDTQYF. Using reference TRBV5-1 and TRBJ2-3 for the parts outside the CDR3, the full variable domain is KAGVTQTPRYLIKTRGQQVTLSCSPISGHRSVSWYQQTPGQGLQFLFEYFSETQRNKGNFPGRFSGRQFSNSRSEMNVSTLELGDSALYLCASWLAGGSTDTQYFGPGTRLTVL.